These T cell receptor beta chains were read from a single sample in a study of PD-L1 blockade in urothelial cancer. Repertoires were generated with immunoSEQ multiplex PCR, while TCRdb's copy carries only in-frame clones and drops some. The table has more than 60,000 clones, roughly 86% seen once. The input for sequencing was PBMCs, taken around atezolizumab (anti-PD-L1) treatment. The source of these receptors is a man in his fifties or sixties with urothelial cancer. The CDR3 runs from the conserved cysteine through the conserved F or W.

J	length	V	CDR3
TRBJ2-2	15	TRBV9	CASSVRSGGSGELFF
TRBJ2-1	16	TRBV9	CASSTDGGQGSNEQFF
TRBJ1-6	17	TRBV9	CASSARPLQGASSPLHF
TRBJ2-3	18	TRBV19	CASSNFLAYSGRADTQYF
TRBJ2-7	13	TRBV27	CARTSRGADEQYF
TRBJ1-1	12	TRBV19	CASDQGAPRAFF
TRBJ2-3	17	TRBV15	CATSRDAGGGLGDTQYF
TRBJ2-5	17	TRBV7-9	CASSLIRAVRGQETQYF
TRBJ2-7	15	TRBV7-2	CASSQSPGTGGEQYF
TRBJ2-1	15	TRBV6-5	CASSYSGGRRDEQFF
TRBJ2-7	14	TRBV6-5	CASRIGGGSNEQYF
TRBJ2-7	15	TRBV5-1	CASSLMMGLAYEQYF
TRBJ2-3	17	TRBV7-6	CASSPGTRGPPSDTQYF
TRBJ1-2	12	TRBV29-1	CSVGDSDYGYTF
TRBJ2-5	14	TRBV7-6	CASRMRGPQETQYF
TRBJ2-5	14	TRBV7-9	CASSIWTGQETQYF